The TCR beta chain described here comes from a study of blood T cell repertoires in COVID-19. Study-level background: COVID-19 samples from acute and convalescent phases originated in the United States, Italy and Spain. T cells, B-cell-depleted T cells, or PBMCs provided the cDNA or gDNA that served as material.

Germline V gene data show CDR1 as KGHSH and CDR2 as LQKENI. This CDR3 contains 16 residues. The V end lost 0 bases, the J end lost 7 bases, and 16 bases lay between the germline ends. In the authors' methods: Amplification with reference gene primers provided the estimates of nucleated cell counts. Produced via immunoSEQ multiplex PCR; TCRdb's table is partial and in-frame only. For V, J and clone size, that table is used; D and trimming come from the DNA. The repertoire includes 220,000 or so clones, more than 75% of them detected once, and 2.9% sits in the top ten. The receptor was derived from a man between 45 and 60 years old who had recovered from COVID-19. The V gene is TRBV18, the J gene TRBJ2-1, with D tentatively TRBD2 (5 bases). The sequenced sample consisted of peripheral blood. The CDR3 bases are TGTGCCAGCTCACCACCGACTAAAGCCTCGAGAAATGAGCAGTTCTTC. It codes for CASSPPTKASRNEQFF.